One sample yielded the 32 T cell receptor beta chains listed below, sequenced in a study of human T cells and chemical hapten exposure. TCRdb reprocessed the RACE reads with MiXCR, giving one entry per CDR3 protein. Of more than 75,000 distinct CDR3 sequences in the sample, 9% to 9.5% are singletons; the top ten hold 2% to 2.5%. Time point here: patch test 2, 6 weeks after DPC sensitization. Treatment noted: therapeutic diphenylcyclopropenone sensitization with weekly scalp DPC. The sample was whole blood, taken in connection with sensitization to the hapten diphenylcyclopropenone (DPC). These receptors were obtained from a woman aged 40 to 50 with alopecia areata. Some clones in this sample may be carry-over from other donors' samples.

The sample holds a few counts of this clonotype. In DNA, the CDR3 is TGTGCCAGCTCACACCAGGGAGGGGCCCTCTCCTACGAGCAGTACTTC. It specifies CASSHQGGALSYEQYF. This chain uses TRBV18 with TRBJ2-7; 7 positions match TRBD2. The CDR3 extends over 16 amino acids. J was trimmed by 0 bases and V by 4 bases; bases with no gene match: 9. Germline V gene lookup returns CDR1 KGHSH and CDR2 LQKENI.

This chain connects TRBV20-1 to TRBJ1-1; D is unclear. The CDR3 sequence is 13 residues long. The germline V and J ends were trimmed by 0 bases and 11 bases, with 16 bases remaining between them. The germline CDR1 and CDR2 sequences are DFQATT and SNEGSKA (reference sequence). CDR3 DNA sequence: TGCAGTGCTAGAGATCCAACGGAAAAAAGGGCTTTCTTT. Its translation: CSARDPTEKRAFF.

In this sample, this clonotype turned up many times. This rearrangement joins TRBV3-1 to TRBJ1-4; D is uncertain. The CDR3 runs to 15 residues. V lost 4 bases to trimming and J lost 4 bases, with 13 bases between them. CDR1 and CDR2 from the germline V gene are LGHDT and YNNKEL (reference sequence). This CDR3 reads CASSPVVSRNEKLFF. The DNA of the CDR3 is TGTGCCAGCAGCCCAGTCGTCAGCCGTAATGAAAAACTGTTTTTT.

V usage is TRBV6-5 and J usage is TRBJ2-1, with 9 bases fitting TRBD2. CDR1 is MNHEY, CDR2 SVGAGI, per germline. J gave up 8 bases and V 2 bases, and 7 bases lay outside the gene matches. This CDR3 is 15 amino acids long. CDR3 bases: TGTGCCAGCAGTTACGTGGCGGGAGGGCCCGATGAGCAGTTCTTC. Translating it yields CASSYVAGGPDEQFF.

The chain joins TRBV4-2 to TRBJ2-3; no clear D gene. V lost 0 bases and J lost 5, with 6 bases in between. This CDR3 is 13 amino acids long. CDR1 is LGHNA and CDR2 is YNFKEQ in the germline V gene. The CDR3 DNA reads as TGTGCCAGCAGCCAAGATCCCAGAGATACGCAGTATTTT. Translation gives CASSQDPRDTQYF.

The J gene is TRBJ2-2, the V gene TRBV12-3 or TRBV12-4, with D perhaps assigned TRBD1 or TRBD2 (6 bases each). The CDR3 is made up of 14 amino acids. Trimming removed 2 bases at V and 7 bases at J, with 11 bases between. The CDR3, as DNA: TGTGCCAGCAGTTTAAGGGGGGCCGGCGGGGAGCTGTTTTTT. Protein sequence: CASSLRGAGGELFF.

This clonotype was recorded a few times. V is TRBV12-3 or TRBV12-4 and J is TRBJ2-1; the D is unclear. V lost 8 bases and J 9 bases, leaving 17 bases between the germline ends. The CDR3 sequence is 13 residues long. CDR3 sequence: CASASPLLGEQFF. DNA for the CDR3: TGTGCCAGCGCATCCCCCCTTCTCGGTGAGCAGTTCTTC.

This clonotype turned up a few times. V gene TRBV28 combines with J gene TRBJ2-2; D is possibly TRBD2 (5 bases). Per the germline V gene, CDR1 is MDHEN and CDR2 is SYDVKM. The CDR3 sequence is 18 residues long. With 4 bases removed from V and 7 bases from J, the gap between germline ends came to 25 bases. The CDR3 sequence is CASSSPFAGDPRNGELFF. CDR3 bases: TGTGCCAGCAGTTCCCCCTTCGCGGGTGACCCCAGGAACGGGGAGCTGTTTTTT.

The sample holds a few counts of this clonotype. The V call is TRBV4-3, the J call TRBJ2-3; D possibly matches TRBD1 or TRBD2 (6 bases each). Trimming took off 1 base at V and 2 bases at J, with 16 bases between the two ends. Germline assignment: CDR1 LGHNA and CDR2 YSLEER. There are 17 residues in the CDR3. The CDR3 region is CASSQGMRGGNTDTQYF. CDR3 bases: TGCGCCAGCAGCCAAGGGATGCGAGGGGGGAACACAGATACGCAGTATTTT.

This clonotype has more than one count but fewer than ten. The genes are TRBV28 and TRBJ1-5, with 8 bases fitting TRBD1. Germline V gene data show CDR1 as MDHEN and CDR2 as SYDVKM. This CDR3 contains 20 residues. The trim removed 0 bases at V and 2 bases at J, leaving 15 bases unmatched. CDR3 sequence reads: CASSLWAIKDRVGGNQPQHF. As DNA, the CDR3 is TGTGCCAGCAGTTTATGGGCGATTAAGGACAGGGTAGGGGGCAATCAGCCCCAGCATTTT.

The chain combines TRBV29-1 with TRBJ2-3; 8 nucleotides match TRBD2. Germline trimming cut 5 bases from V and 6 bases from J; bases unmatched to any gene: 13. The CDR3 runs 15 residues. The germline CDR1 and CDR2 sequences are SQVTM and ANQGSEA. In DNA form, the CDR3 reads TGCAGCGTTTCTGCGGGAGGCCAATCTTTTGATACGCAGTATTTT. This gives the protein CSVSAGGQSFDTQYF.

This clonotype showed up many times. The chain has TRBV7-8 and TRBJ2-1; maybe TRBD2 (5 bases). The germline V gene has CDR1 SGHVS and CDR2 FQNEAQ. Trimming removed 4 bases from V and 8 bases from J, with 21 bases in between. There are 16 residues in the CDR3. The CDR3 reads CASSSPDVFGIYEQFF. DNA for the CDR3: TGTGCCAGCAGCTCCCCGGACGTTTTCGGGATCTATGAGCAGTTCTTC.

CDR3 coding DNA: TGTGCCAGCAGACGAGGGGACGCCATATATTTT. Encoded protein: CASRRGDAIYF. The genes are TRBV6-2 or TRBV6-3 and TRBJ1-3, with D perhaps matching TRBD1 (5 bases). V was pared by 6 bases and J by 11 bases, with 11 bases between. This CDR3 is built from 11 residues. Per the germline V gene, CDR1 is MNHEY and CDR2 is SVGEGT.

This clonotype was seen only a few times. V usage is TRBV29-1 and J usage is TRBJ2-5, with 7 bases lining up with TRBD2. J lost 4 bases, V lost 7 bases, and 6 bases had no gene match. Germline V gene data show CDR1 as SQVTM and CDR2 as ANQGSEA. There are 12 residues in the CDR3. CDR3 region: CSASGRGETQYF. The CDR3 coding sequence is TGCAGCGCTAGTGGGAGGGGAGAGACCCAGTACTTC. The full variable domain, in which reference TRBV29-1 and TRBJ2-5 provide the parts outside the CDR3, is SAVISQKPSRDICQRGTSLTIQCQVDSQVTMMFWYRQQPGQSLTLIATANQGSEATYESGFVIDKFPISRPNLTFSTLTVSNMSPEDSSIYLCSASGRGETQYFGPGTRLLVL.

This chain uses TRBV4-3 with TRBJ2-3, with TRBD1 matching over 7 bases. The CDR3 length is 16 residues. Unmatched junction bases numbered 4, after V lost 0 bases and J lost 1 base. Germline loops: CDR1 LGHNA, CDR2 YSLEER. The CDR3 is CASSQDPQGGTDTQYF. CDR3 sequence (DNA): TGCGCCAGCAGCCAAGATCCCCAGGGGGGCACAGATACGCAGTATTTT.

This clonotype occurred a few times. Here the CDR3 reads CASSNPLTGAYGYTF. The DNA for the CDR3 is TGTGCCAGCAGTAACCCCCTCACAGGGGCATACGGCTACACCTTC. The chain has TRBV6-6 and TRBJ1-2, with TRBD1 matching over 7 bases. The V gene's germline CDR1 is MNHNY and CDR2 SVGAGI (reference sequence). This CDR3 spans 15 amino acids. With 5 bases clipped from V and 8 bases from J, the junction kept 14 bases outside the gene matches.

DNA for the CDR3: TGTGCCAGCAGTGCGCAAATGGGCGGGGAGCTGTTTTTT. This encodes CASSAQMGGELFF. J is TRBJ2-2 and V is TRBV2, with D uncertain. This CDR3 has 13 amino acids. The V end lost 4 bases, the J end lost 7 bases, and 10 bases lay between the germline ends. Germline-derived CDR1 and CDR2 are SNHLY and FYNNEI.

The V gene is TRBV6-2 or TRBV6-3, the J gene TRBJ2-3, with 8 bases matching TRBD2. Germline lookup yields CDR1 MNHEY and CDR2 SVGEGT. With 3 bases clipped from V and 14 bases from J, the junction kept 25 bases outside the gene matches. CDR3 length: 18 residues. CDR3 sequence: CASSYPQQGTRAGVPLYF. The CDR3 region has the DNA TGTGCCAGCAGTTATCCTCAACAGGGAACTCGAGCGGGAGTACCCCTGTATTTT.

In its sample, this clonotype was seen many times. The J gene is TRBJ2-3, the V gene TRBV21-1; the DNA was not used to check the table's D call, TRBD2. TRBV21-1 is classified as a pseudogene. The CDR3 contains 16 residues. The CDR3 sequence: CASSRRTSGTTDTQYF. The CDR3 DNA follows: TGTGCCAGCAGCAGGAGGACTAGCGGGACCACAGATACGCAGTATTTT.

This clonotype was observed a few times. The junction and the germline gene differ at one end; a read error may be behind it. The chain employs TRBV20-1 and TRBJ1-1; D perhaps matches TRBD1 (6 bases). Germline CDR1 reads DFQATT; CDR2 reads SNEGSKA (reference sequence). CDR3 length: 14 residues. The CDR3, as DNA: TGCAGTGTGCTCAGGGGTCTCTTAGACACTGGAGCTTTCTTT. Translated: CSVLRGLLDTGAFF.

This clonotype was seen many times. The chain joins TRBV5-1 to TRBJ2-6, with a possible D match to TRBD1 (6 bases). Germline V lookup: CDR1 SGHRS, CDR2 YFSETQ. The V gene lost 1 base and the J gene lost 0 bases, with 8 bases spanning the gap. The CDR3 loop spans 16 amino acids. The DNA of the CDR3 is TGCGCCAGCAGCTTGACAGGGACCTCTGGGGCCAACGTCCTGACTTTC. Translated, it gives CASSLTGTSGANVLTF.

The chain recombines TRBV18 with TRBJ1-1; tentative D call: TRBD1 (6 bases). This CDR3 has 15 residues. CDR1 and CDR2 from the germline V gene are KGHSH and LQKENI. Trimming took off 0 bases at V and 6 bases at J, with 14 bases between the two ends. The CDR3 sequence: CASSPPTGGRAEAFF. CDR3 sequence (DNA): TGTGCCAGCTCACCACCGACGGGGGGCAGGGCTGAAGCTTTCTTT. The full variable domain, completed using reference TRBV18 and TRBJ1-1, is NAGVMQNPRHLVRRRGQEARLRCSPMKGHSHVYWYRQLPEEGLKFMVYLQKENIIDESGMPKERFSAEFPKEGPSILRIQQVVRGDSAAYFCASSPPTGGRAEAFFGQGTRLTVV.

The table lists this clonotype with many counts. The rearrangement joins TRBV11-3 to TRBJ2-2; no definite D call. The V end was cut by 6 bases, the J end by 4 bases, with 9 bases between. The CDR3 loop spans 13 amino acids. Germline V gives CDR1 SGHNT, CDR2 YENEEA. This chain's CDR3 is CASRRRATGELFF. The DNA of the CDR3 is TGTGCCAGCAGGAGAAGGGCCACCGGGGAGCTGTTTTTT.

There are a few counts of this clonotype. V usage is TRBV2 and J usage is TRBJ1-4; D may be TRBD1 (6 bases). Germline V gene data show CDR1 as SNHLY and CDR2 as FYNNEI. The ends were cut back, 3 bases at V and 3 bases at J, with 8 bases in the middle. The length of the CDR3 is 14 residues. The chain's CDR3 is CASSDWTANEKLFF. As DNA, the CDR3 is TGTGCCAGCAGTGACTGGACAGCTAATGAAAAACTGTTTTTT.

This clonotype was picked up a small number of times. The genes are TRBV6-2 or TRBV6-3 and TRBJ2-7, with 9 bases lining up with TRBD1. This CDR3 contains 16 residues. CDR1 and CDR2 (germline): MNHEY, SVGEGT. The V segment lost 0 bases and the J segment 5 bases; nucleotides outside the gene matches: 8. CDR3 sequence reads: CASSYSMGQGLNEQYF. The CDR3 nucleotides are TGTGCCAGCAGTTACTCGATGGGACAGGGTTTGAACGAGCAGTACTTC.

This chain joins TRBV7-9 and TRBJ2-1, with D perhaps TRBD1 (7 bases). Germline values: CDR1 SEHNR, CDR2 FQNEAQ (reference sequence). This CDR3 is 15 amino acids long. The V end was cut by 7 bases, the J end by 7 bases, with 20 bases between. CDR3 DNA: TGTGCCAGCAATTTCGCGGGACAGCAGAGGAATGAGCAGTTCTTC. As protein: CASNFAGQQRNEQFF. The variable domain in full, completed from reference TRBV7-9 and TRBJ2-1, reads DTGVSQNPRHKITKRGQNVTFRCDPISEHNRLYWYRQTLGQGPEFLTYFQNEAQLEKSRLLSDRFSAERPKGSFSTLEIQRTEQGDSAMYLCASNFAGQQRNEQFFGPGTRLTVL.

This clonotype was seen repeatedly, ten times or more. CDR3 sequence (DNA): TGCAGTGCTTACCAGGGACGCAGCTCTGGGGCCAACGTCCTGACTTTC. Protein sequence: CSAYQGRSSGANVLTF. The chain recombines TRBV20-1 with TRBJ2-6, with D perhaps TRBD1 or TRBD2 (5 bases each). The CDR3 is 16 amino acids. Germline V CDR1 and CDR2: DFQATT, SNEGSKA (reference sequence). The V end lost 5 bases, the J end lost 0 bases, and 14 bases lay between the germline ends.

This clonotype has at least ten counts. V gene TRBV20-1 combines with J gene TRBJ2-3, with a possible D match to TRBD2 (5 bases). CDR1 is DFQATT and CDR2 is SNEGSKA in the germline V gene (reference sequence). This CDR3 spans 13 amino acids. V was trimmed by 5 bases and J by 0 bases, leaving 9 bases between them. The CDR3 bases are TGCAGTGCTTTAGCGACTAGCACAGATACGCAGTATTTT. Amino acid sequence: CSALATSTDTQYF.

This clonotype was recorded a few times. This chain joins TRBV18 and TRBJ2-6, with 12 bases aligning to TRBD1. This CDR3 has 21 amino acids. Germline assignment: CDR1 KGHSH and CDR2 LQKENI. With V trimmed by 3 bases and J by 2 bases, 14 bases remained unmatched. This CDR3 reads CASSPYNLLGQGAAGANVLTF. As DNA, the CDR3 is TGTGCCAGCTCACCCTACAACCTCTTGGGACAGGGGGCGGCTGGGGCCAACGTCCTGACTTTC.

This rearrangement joins TRBV20-1 to TRBJ1-2; possibly TRBD1 for D (5 bases). The V end lost 7 bases, the J end lost 0 bases, and 15 bases lay between the germline ends. This CDR3 contains 14 residues. Per germline, CDR1 DFQATT and CDR2 SNEGSKA (reference sequence). The CDR3 bases are TGCAGTGTTTTAGGGGACGGTACTAACTATGGCTACACCTTC. Residues: CSVLGDGTNYGYTF.

This clonotype was seen at least ten times. The chain employs TRBV6-6 and TRBJ2-1, with 10 positions matching TRBD2. V shed 7 bases and J 6 bases; nucleotides not matched to a gene: 9. The V gene's germline CDR1 is MNHNY and CDR2 SVGAGI (reference sequence). CDR3 size: 15 residues. CDR3 sequence: CASTRGLAGVNEQFF. The CDR3 coding sequence is TGTGCCAGCACTCGGGGGCTAGCGGGAGTCAATGAGCAGTTCTTC.

This clonotype occurred many times. This sequence joins TRBV13 and TRBJ2-1; D possibly uses TRBD1 or TRBD2 (5 bases each). The length of the CDR3 is 16 residues. Germline CDR1 reads PRHDT; CDR2 reads FYEKMQ (reference sequence). V gave up 4 bases and J gave up 3 bases, with 16 bases separating them. This CDR3 is CASSSAGRVLYNEQFF. In DNA form, the CDR3 reads TGTGCCAGCAGCTCCGCGGGCAGGGTGCTCTACAATGAGCAGTTCTTC.